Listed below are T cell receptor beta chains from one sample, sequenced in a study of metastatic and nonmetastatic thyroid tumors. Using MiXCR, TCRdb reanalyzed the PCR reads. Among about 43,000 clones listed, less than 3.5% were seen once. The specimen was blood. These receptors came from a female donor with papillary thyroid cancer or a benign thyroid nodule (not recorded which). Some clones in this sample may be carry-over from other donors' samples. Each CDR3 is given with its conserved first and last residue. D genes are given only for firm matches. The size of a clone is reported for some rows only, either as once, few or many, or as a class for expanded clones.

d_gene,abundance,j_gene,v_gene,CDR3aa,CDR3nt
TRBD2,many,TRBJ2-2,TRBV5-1,CASSYGLFGGRSTGELFF,TGCGCCAGCAGCTACGGACTATTCGGCGGGAGATCCACCGGGGAGCTGTTTTTT
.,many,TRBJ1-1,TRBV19,CASSWEDTEAFF,TGTGCCAGTAGTTGGGAAGACACTGAAGCTTTCTTT
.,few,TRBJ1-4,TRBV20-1,CSARDIQDEKLFF,TGCAGTGCTAGAGACATCCAGGATGAAAAACTGTTTTTT
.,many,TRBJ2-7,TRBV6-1,CASSENTPRW,TGTGCCAGCAGTGAAAATACACCCCGGTGG
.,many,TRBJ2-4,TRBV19,CASSSPGISNIQYF,TGTGCCAGTAGTTCCCCTGGAATTTCAAACATTCAGTACTTC
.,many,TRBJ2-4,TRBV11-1,CASSLGPGAKNIQYF,TGTGCCAGCAGCTTAGGTCCAGGGGCCAAAAACATTCAGTACTTC
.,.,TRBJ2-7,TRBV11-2,CASSLAGKQYF,TGTGCCAGCAGCTTAGCCGGGAAGCAGTACTTC
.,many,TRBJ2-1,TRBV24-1,CATSDWTSSYNEQFF,TGTGCCACCAGTGATTGGACAAGCTCCTACAATGAGCAGTTCTTC
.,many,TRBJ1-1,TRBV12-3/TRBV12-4,CASSSWGGITEAFF,TGTGCCAGCAGTTCATGGGGGGGAATCACTGAAGCTTTCTTT
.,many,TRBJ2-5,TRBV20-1,CSARLARSQETQYF,TGCAGTGCTAGACTAGCGCGATCCCAAGAGACCCAGTACTTC
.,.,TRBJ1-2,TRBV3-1,CASSQGGLLGRRPNYGYTF,TGTGCCAGCAGCCAAGGGGGATTATTGGGGAGAAGGCCTAACTATGGCTACACCTTC
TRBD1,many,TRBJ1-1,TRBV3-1,CASSLLGQGRTEAFF,TGTGCCAGCAGCCTCCTGGGACAGGGGAGGACTGAAGCTTTCTTT
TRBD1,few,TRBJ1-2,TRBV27,CASSYGTGGDGYTF,TGTGCCAGCAGTTACGGGACAGGGGGCGATGGCTACACCTTC
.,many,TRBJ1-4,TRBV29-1,CSVRISGEKLFF,TGCAGCGTCCGAATCTCAGGAGAAAAACTGTTTTTT
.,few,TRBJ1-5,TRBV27,CASNPGPSNQPQHF,TGTGCCAGCAACCCAGGGCCTAGCAATCAGCCCCAGCATTTT
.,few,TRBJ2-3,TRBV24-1,CASRLGGADTQYF,TGTGCCAGCAGGTTAGGAGGTGCAGATACGCAGTATTTT
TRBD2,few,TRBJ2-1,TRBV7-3,CASSFGTIGRMQHFF,TGTGCCAGCAGCTTCGGGACTATCGGGAGAATGCAGCACTTCTTC
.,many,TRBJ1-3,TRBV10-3,CAISEPAGQLSGNTIYF,TGTGCCATCAGTGAGCCAGCGGGACAACTCTCTGGAAACACCATATATTTT
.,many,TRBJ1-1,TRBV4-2,CASSRSQAFWDNTEAFF,TGTGCCAGCAGCCGCTCACAAGCCTTCTGGGATAACACTGAAGCTTTCTTT
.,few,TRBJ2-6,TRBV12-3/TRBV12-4,CASSSSLQGWANVLTF,TGTGCCAGCAGTTCTTCCCTACAGGGTTGGGCCAACGTCCTGACTTTC
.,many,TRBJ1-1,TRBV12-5,CASGLLWEAEAFF,TGTGCTAGTGGTTTGTTGTGGGAGGCTGAAGCTTTCTTT
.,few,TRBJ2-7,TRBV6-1,CASRGGSSYEQYF,TGTGCCAGTCGGGGCGGCAGTTCCTACGAGCAGTACTTC
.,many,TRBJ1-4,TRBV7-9,CASSLSGGSNEKLFF,TGTGCCAGCAGCTTATCTGGTGGGTCTAATGAAAAACTGTTTTTT
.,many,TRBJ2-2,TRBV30,CAWMWRAGELFF,TGTGCCTGGATGTGGAGAGCCGGGGAGCTGTTTTTT
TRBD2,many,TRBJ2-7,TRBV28,CASKTSGKVQYF,TGTGCCAGCAAGACTAGCGGGAAGGTGCAGTACTTC
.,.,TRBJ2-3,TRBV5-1,CASSLVTITDTQYF,TGCGCCAGCAGCCTCGTGACTATCACAGATACGCAGTATTTT
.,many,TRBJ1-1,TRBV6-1,CASSMGKTEAFF,TGTGCCAGCAGTATGGGGAAGACTGAAGCTTTCTTT
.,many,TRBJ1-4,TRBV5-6,CASSSTGSPNEKLFF,TGTGCCAGCAGCTCAACAGGCTCTCCTAATGAAAAACTGTTTTTT
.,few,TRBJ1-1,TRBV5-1,CASSLAGGTDTEAFF,TGTGCCAGCAGCTTGGCCGGGGGGACGGACACTGAAGCTTTCTTT
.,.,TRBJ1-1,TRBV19,CASRLLGGHYNTEAFF,TGTGCCAGTAGACTCCTTGGTGGACACTATAACACTGAAGCTTTCTTT
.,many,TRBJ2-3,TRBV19,CASSFTITDTQYF,TGTGCCAGTAGTTTCACGATCACAGATACGCAGTATTTT
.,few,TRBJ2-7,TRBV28,CASRWAYEQYF,TGTGCCAGCCGATGGGCCTACGAGCAGTACTTC
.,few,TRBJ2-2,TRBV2,CASSEITGELFF,TGTGCCAGCAGTGAAATTACCGGGGAGCTGTTTTTT
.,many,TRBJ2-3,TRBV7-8,CASSLAGASTDTQYF,TGTGCCAGCAGCTTAGCAGGGGCTAGCACAGATACGCAGTATTTT
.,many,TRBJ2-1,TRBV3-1,CASSQWVGLGSDEQFF,TGTGCCAGCAGCCAATGGGTCGGGTTGGGGTCGGATGAGCAGTTCTTC
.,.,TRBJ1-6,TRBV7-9,CASSKGGGWNSPLHF,TGTGCCAGCAGCAAAGGAGGGGGGTGGAATTCACCCCTCCACTTT
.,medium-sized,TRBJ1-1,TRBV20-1,CSARDLRGRAEAFF,TGCAGTGCTAGAGATCTCAGGGGCAGGGCTGAAGCTTTCTTT
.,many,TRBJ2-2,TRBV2,CASGAAGRSGELFF,TGTGCCAGCGGCGCCGCCGGACGTTCGGGGGAGCTGTTTTTT
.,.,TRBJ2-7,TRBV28,CASSSPGSAWTYEQYF,TGTGCCAGCAGTTCCCCTGGGTCCGCATGGACCTACGAGCAGTACTTC
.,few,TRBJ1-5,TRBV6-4,CASSDSCRGSNQPQHF,TGTGCCAGCAGTGACTCCTGCAGGGGAAGCAATCAGCCCCAGCATTTT
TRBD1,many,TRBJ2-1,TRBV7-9,CASSLGQGDYNEQFF,TGTGCCAGCAGCCTCGGACAGGGAGATTACAATGAGCAGTTCTTC
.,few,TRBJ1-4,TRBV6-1,CASTVTLTGEKLFF,TGTGCCAGCACCGTGACCCTAACCGGGGAAAAACTGTTTTTT
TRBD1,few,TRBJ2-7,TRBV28,CASRSEGDRSSYEQYF,TGTGCCAGCAGATCCGAGGGGGACAGGAGTTCTTACGAGCAGTACTTC
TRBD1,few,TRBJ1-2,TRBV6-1,CASSEALTGGDGYTF,TGTGCCAGCAGTGAGGCACTGACAGGGGGCGATGGCTACACCTTC
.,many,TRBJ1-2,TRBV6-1,CASSENLGSYGYTF,TGTGCCAGCAGTGAAAATCTAGGGAGCTATGGCTACACCTTC
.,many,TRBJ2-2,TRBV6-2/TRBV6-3,CASSYDSGGAGELFF,TGTGCCAGCAGTTACGACAGTGGAGGGGCCGGGGAGCTGTTTTTT
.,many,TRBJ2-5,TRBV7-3,CASSPIHQETQYF,TGTGCCAGCAGCCCCATCCACCAAGAGACCCAGTACTTC
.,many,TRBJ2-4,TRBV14,CASSPAEGVAKNIQYF,TGTGCCAGCAGCCCCGCTGAAGGGGTTGCCAAAAACATTCAGTACTTC
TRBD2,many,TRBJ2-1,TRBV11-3,CASRYGGDEQFF,TGTGCCAGCAGATACGGGGGGGATGAGCAGTTCTTC
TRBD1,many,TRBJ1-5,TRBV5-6,CASSFRDRINQPQHF,TGTGCCAGCAGCTTCCGGGACAGGATAAATCAGCCCCAGCATTTT
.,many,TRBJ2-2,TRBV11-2,CASSPMRVSGELFF,TGTGCCAGCAGCCCGATGCGAGTCTCCGGGGAGCTGTTTTTT
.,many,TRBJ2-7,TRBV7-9,CASSSGRQAHYEQYF,TGTGCCAGCAGCTCGGGAAGACAGGCACACTACGAGCAGTACTTC
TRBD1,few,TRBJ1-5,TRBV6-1,CASSGDRDQPQHF,TGTGCCAGCAGTGGGGACAGGGATCAGCCCCAGCATTTT
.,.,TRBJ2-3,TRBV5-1,CASRPGHGEGDTQYF,TGCGCTAGCAGACCCGGGCACGGGGAAGGAGATACGCAGTATTTT
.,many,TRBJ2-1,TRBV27,CASSDEMRADEQFF,TGTGCCAGCAGTGATGAGATGAGGGCTGATGAGCAGTTCTTT
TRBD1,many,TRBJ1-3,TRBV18,CASSPWTGGNTIYF,TGTGCCAGCTCACCGTGGACAGGGGGGAACACCATATATTTT
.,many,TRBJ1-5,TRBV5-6,CASSAGSTDQPQHF,TGTGCCAGCAGCGCGGGATCCACGGATCAGCCCCAGCATTTT
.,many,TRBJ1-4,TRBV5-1,CASSSTGGWEKLFF,TGCGCCAGCAGCTCGACGGGGGGCTGGGAAAAACTGTTTTTT